This TCR beta chain was sequenced during a study of CD8+ T cells in alopecia areata. The authors extracted RNA and reverse transcribed it into cDNA as the sequencing template. Sequencing used immunoSEQ multiplex PCR; TCRdb keeps in-frame clones, though not all of them. Of 45,000 to 70,000 clones in the sample, around 96% were seen once. Starting from PBMCs, sorting isolated CD4+ and CD8+ T cells. The study's findings and limits: Clonality exceeded that of normal scalp in lesional scalp, most notably in alopecia totalis/universalis. Among the cells sequenced in scalp samples are also the resident alphabeta T cells of normal skin.

In the case of this clone: Its antigen is not known.

V lost 7 bases and J lost 7; bases outside the gene matches: 15. Germline V gene data show CDR1 as SQVTM and CDR2 as ANQGSEA. This CDR3 spans 14 amino acids. Specimen: CD8+ T cells sorted from blood, collected at week 0. This rearrangement joins TRBV29-1 to TRBJ1-1; 7 positions agree with TRBD1. The TCR was taken from a human donor with alopecia areata. The CDR3 region has the DNA TGCAGCGCTACGGACAGGAGGACAGTGAGTGAAGCTTTCTTT. Encoded protein: CSATDRRTVSEAFF.